This record looks at one TCR beta chain sequence and its context. What it binds is unknown. Other DNA sequences in this sample translate to the same CDR3. The V end lost 5 bases, the J end lost 2 bases, and 13 bases lay between the germline ends. From germline, CDR1 is LNHDA and CDR2 SQIVND (reference sequence). This CDR3 is built from 14 residues. Sequencing used immunoSEQ multiplex PCR; TCRdb keeps in-frame clones, though not all of them. Among more than 2 million clones, 95% were seen once, and the ten largest hold more than 0.1%. This entry is derived from a study of shared clonotypes between healthy human individuals. At the level of the study: CD4 naive cells filled three plates per donor, CD4 memory three, CD8 naive two and CD8 memory one.

Study outcomes and limitations: Larger estimated richness was generally seen in naive subsets than in memory subsets.

HIV-negative, healthy adults without recent acute infections or vaccinations were the donors. The TCR was taken from a man younger than 35 in good health. The sequenced sample consisted of naive CD4+ T cells sorted from blood. The subset: CD45RA+ positively selected. The chain joins TRBV19 to TRBJ2-7, with a tentative D call TRBD2 (6 bases). The CDR3 DNA sequence: TGTGCCAGTAGTTCACCGGGCGGGACCTACGAGCAGTACTTC. Residues: CASSSPGGTYEQYF. The full variable domain, rest sourced from reference TRBV19 and TRBJ2-7, is DGGITQSPKYLFRKEGQNVTLSCEQNLNHDAMYWYRQDPGQGLRLIYYSQIVNDFQKGDIAEGYSVSREKKESFPLTVTSAQKNPTAFYLCASSSPGGTYEQYFGPGTRLTVT.